This note documents a single T cell receptor (beta chain) sequence. Its target is not known. The data were taken from a study of Tregs in tolerant kidney transplant recipients. On the study more broadly: CD4+CD25+CD127- cells came from approximately three-day belatacept mixed lymphocyte reactions, some with roughly 5-day graft donor restimulation. Recipient cells were told from donor cells by antibody staining.

This CDR3 contains 11 residues. V was trimmed by 7 bases and J by 3 bases, leaving 7 bases between them. From germline, CDR1 is SNHLY and CDR2 FYNNEI. Study outcomes and limitations: The most relevant donor-specific Treg TCRbeta repertoire apparently came from expansion with activated donor B cells. This study did not directly address biological reproducibility.

Data came from immunoSEQ multiplex PCR; TCRdb stores just in-frame clones and leaves some out. Of 9,500 to 11,000 clones detected, around 90% appear once; the ten largest clones hold more than 4.5%. The sequence came from a human patient who received a combined kidney and bone marrow transplant. The V call is TRBV2, the J call TRBJ2-7, with D perhaps TRBD2 (6 bases). Sequences were derived from Tregs from blood cultured with allogeneic cells, sampled before the transplant. The CDR3 nucleotides are TGTGCCAGCAAGGAGGGCTACGAGCAGTACTTC. This sequence encodes CASKEGYEQYF.